This T cell receptor (beta chain) is drawn from a study of CD8+ T cells in alopecia areata. The authors extracted RNA and reverse transcribed it into cDNA as the sequencing template. This table comes from immunoSEQ multiplex PCR, and its TCRdb copy is limited to in-frame clones, with some not included. The sample has about 98,000 clones; under 45% are singletons. As part of sample collection, lesional scalp punch biopsies and peripheral blood were taken from alopecia areata patients. Comments on this clone: Antigen: not known.

Findings and limits, study-wide: The study also sequences resident alphabeta T cells of normal skin in scalp samples. Between patients, shared TCR sequences were less clear than in mice. This was possibly due in part to HLA diversity in the patient population. Higher clonality than in normal scalp was seen in lesional scalp, especially alopecia totalis/universalis.

The CDR3 contains 13 residues. Germline V gene lookup returns CDR1 GTSNPN and CDR2 SVGIG (reference sequence). This sequence was found in a human donor with alopecia areata. Sequencing was performed on CD4+ T cells sorted from blood. The V call is TRBV30, the J call TRBJ2-6, with D possibly TRBD2 on 5 matching bases. The CDR3 DNA reads TGTGCGACCGACTACTCTGGGGCCAACGTCCTGACTTTC. This translates into CATDYSGANVLTF.